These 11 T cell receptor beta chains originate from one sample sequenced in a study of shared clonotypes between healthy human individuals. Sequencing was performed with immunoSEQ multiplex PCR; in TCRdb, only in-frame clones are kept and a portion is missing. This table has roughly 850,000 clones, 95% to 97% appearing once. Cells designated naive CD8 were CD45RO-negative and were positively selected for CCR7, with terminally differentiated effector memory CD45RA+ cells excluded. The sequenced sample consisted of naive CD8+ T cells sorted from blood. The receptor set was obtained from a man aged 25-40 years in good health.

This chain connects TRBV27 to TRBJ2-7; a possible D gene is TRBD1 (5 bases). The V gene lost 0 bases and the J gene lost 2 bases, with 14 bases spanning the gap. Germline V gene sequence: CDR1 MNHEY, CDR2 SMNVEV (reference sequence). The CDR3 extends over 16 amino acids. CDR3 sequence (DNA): TGTGCCAGCAGTTTATCTTTCACAGGAGCTACCTACGAGCAGTACTTC. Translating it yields CASSLSFTGATYEQYF.

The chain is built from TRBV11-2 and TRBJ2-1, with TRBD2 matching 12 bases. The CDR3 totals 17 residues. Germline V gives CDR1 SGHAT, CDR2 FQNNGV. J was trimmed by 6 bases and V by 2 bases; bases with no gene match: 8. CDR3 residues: CASSLSGTGLAGNEQFF. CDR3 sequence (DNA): TGTGCCAGCAGCTTATCGGGTACGGGACTAGCGGGCAATGAGCAGTTCTTC.

The CDR3 DNA reads TGTGCCAGCAGTTCCCCGACAGGGAAGGGTAATGAAAAACTGTTTTTT. Amino acid sequence: CASSSPTGKGNEKLFF. The chain recombines TRBV28 with TRBJ1-4, with 7 bases that match TRBD1. Germline CDR1 reads MDHEN; CDR2 reads SYDVKM. The CDR3 extends over 16 amino acids. The J segment lost 4 bases and the V segment lost 4 bases, leaving 9 bases of the junction unmatched.

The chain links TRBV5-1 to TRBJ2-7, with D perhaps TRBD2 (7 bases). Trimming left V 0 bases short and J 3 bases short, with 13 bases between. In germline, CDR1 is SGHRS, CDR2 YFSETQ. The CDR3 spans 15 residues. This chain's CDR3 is CASSLAGGQGYEQYF. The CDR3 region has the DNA TGCGCCAGCAGCTTGGCCGGGGGGCAGGGCTACGAGCAGTACTTC. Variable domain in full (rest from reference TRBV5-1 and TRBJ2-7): KAGVTQTPRYLIKTRGQQVTLSCSPISGHRSVSWYQQTPGQGLQFLFEYFSETQRNKGNFPGRFSGRQFSNSRSEMNVSTLELGDSALYLCASSLAGGQGYEQYFGPGTRLTVT.

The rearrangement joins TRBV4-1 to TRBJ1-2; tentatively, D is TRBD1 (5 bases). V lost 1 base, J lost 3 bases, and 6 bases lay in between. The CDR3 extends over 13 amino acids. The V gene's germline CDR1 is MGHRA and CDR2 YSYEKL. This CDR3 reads CASSQGGDYGYTF. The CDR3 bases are TGCGCCAGCAGCCAAGGGGGGGACTATGGCTACACCTTC.

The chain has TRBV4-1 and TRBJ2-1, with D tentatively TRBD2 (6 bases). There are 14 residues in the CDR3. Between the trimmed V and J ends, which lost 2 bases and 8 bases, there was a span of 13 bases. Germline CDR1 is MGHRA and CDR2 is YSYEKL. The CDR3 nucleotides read TGCGCCAGCAGCCAATCCGGGAGTTGGGATGAGCAGTTCTTC. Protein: CASSQSGSWDEQFF.

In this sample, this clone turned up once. Written as DNA, the CDR3 is TGCAGCGTTGAAGAGGGTCCGCACTTCTACAATGAGCAGTTCTTC. Its protein is CSVEEGPHFYNEQFF. The chain joins TRBV29-1 to TRBJ2-1; D gene ambiguous. Germline CDR1 SQVTM, CDR2 ANQGSEA. The CDR3 consists of 15 residues. Trimming cost V 0 bases and J 3 bases, with 12 bases left between them.

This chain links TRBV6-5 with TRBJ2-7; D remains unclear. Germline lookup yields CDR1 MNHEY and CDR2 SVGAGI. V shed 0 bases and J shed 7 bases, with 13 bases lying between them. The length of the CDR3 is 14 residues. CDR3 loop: CASSYSQVAAEQYF. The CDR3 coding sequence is TGTGCCAGCAGTTACTCTCAGGTGGCGGCGGAGCAGTACTTC.

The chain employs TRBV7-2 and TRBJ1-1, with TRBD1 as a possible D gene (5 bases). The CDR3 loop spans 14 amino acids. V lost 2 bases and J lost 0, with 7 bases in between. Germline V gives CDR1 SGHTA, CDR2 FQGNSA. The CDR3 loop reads CASSLLTVNTEAFF. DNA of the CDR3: TGTGCCAGCAGCTTATTGACAGTGAACACTGAAGCTTTCTTT.

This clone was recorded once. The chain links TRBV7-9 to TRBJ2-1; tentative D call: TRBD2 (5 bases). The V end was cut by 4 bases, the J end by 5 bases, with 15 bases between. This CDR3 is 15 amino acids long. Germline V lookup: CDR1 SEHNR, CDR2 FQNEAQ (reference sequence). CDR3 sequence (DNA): TGTGCCAGCAGCTATATGGGAGTTCGGGACAATGAGCAGTTCTTC. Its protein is CASSYMGVRDNEQFF.

The CDR3 DNA reads as TGTGCCAGCAGCTATAAACGGGACAAGGCGAACACCGGGGAGCTGTTTTTT. Its translation: CASSYKRDKANTGELFF. This chain joins TRBV9 and TRBJ2-2; possibly TRBD1 for D (6 bases). Germline assignment: CDR1 SGDLS and CDR2 YYNGEE. V was clipped by 4 bases and J by 0 bases, with 16 bases between them. The CDR3 runs 17 residues.